Listed below are T cell receptor beta chains from one sample, sequenced in a study of blood T cell repertoires in COVID-19. Assay used: immunoSEQ multiplex PCR; TCRdb lists only in-frame clones, some missing. The data show more than 15,000 clones, roughly 85% seen once. The sequenced material came from peripheral blood. Receptors were obtained from a human donor with active COVID-19. The donor label of this sample is uncertain. The CDR3 runs from the conserved cysteine through the conserved F or W. The D gene is left open where the match is weak. The listing skips clone size in some rows; elsewhere it reads once, few, many or a size class.

D gene: NA; V gene: TRBV28; clone size: once; J gene: TRBJ1-5; CDR3 DNA: TGTGCCAGCAGGTCAGGGATAGTCAATCAGCCCCAGCATTTT; CDR3 protein: CASRSGIVNQPQHF
D gene: NA; V gene: TRBV6-5; clone size: NA; J gene: TRBJ1-6; CDR3 DNA: TGTGCCAGCACCTGGGGCAGGGAGGGCTCACCCCTCCACTTT; CDR3 protein: CASTWGREGSPLHF
D gene: NA; V gene: TRBV9; clone size: NA; J gene: TRBJ2-3; CDR3 DNA: TGTGCCAGCAGCGGGTCTAGCGCGAGCACAGATACGCAGTATTTT; CDR3 protein: CASSGSSASTDTQYF
D gene: NA; V gene: TRBV2; clone size: NA; J gene: TRBJ2-1; CDR3 DNA: TGTGCCAGCAGTCTTCACAATGAGCAGTTCTTC; CDR3 protein: CASSLHNEQFF
D gene: TRBD2; V gene: TRBV29-1; clone size: NA; J gene: TRBJ2-1; CDR3 DNA: TGCAGCGTTGAATTTTCTAGCGGGAGGAGTGAGCAGTTCTTC; CDR3 protein: CSVEFSSGRSEQFF
D gene: NA; V gene: TRBV19; clone size: NA; J gene: TRBJ1-2; CDR3 DNA: TGTGCCAGTTCCGCCAGGGACTATGGCTACACCTTC; CDR3 protein: CASSARDYGYTF
D gene: NA; V gene: TRBV6-5; clone size: NA; J gene: TRBJ2-4; CDR3 DNA: TGTGCCAGCAGCGGCGGTGGCATTCAGTACTTC; CDR3 protein: CASSGGGIQYF
D gene: NA; V gene: TRBV5-1; clone size: NA; J gene: TRBJ2-7; CDR3 DNA: TGCGCCAGCAGCTTGGGGGACAACTACGAGCAGTACTTC; CDR3 protein: CASSLGDNYEQYF
D gene: TRBD2; V gene: TRBV15; clone size: NA; J gene: TRBJ2-1; CDR3 DNA: TGTGCCACCAGCAGAGATCTGCGACTAGCGGGAGGGCACAATGAGCAGTTCTTC; CDR3 protein: CATSRDLRLAGGHNEQFF
D gene: TRBD1; V gene: TRBV25-1; clone size: NA; J gene: TRBJ1-2; CDR3 DNA: TGTGCCAGCAGTGATTCGGGACAGCCCCATGGCTACACCTTC; CDR3 protein: CASSDSGQPHGYTF
D gene: NA; V gene: TRBV5-1; clone size: NA; J gene: TRBJ1-6; CDR3 DNA: TGCGCCAGCAGTCTACAGGGTACCAATTCACCCCTCCACTTT; CDR3 protein: CASSLQGTNSPLHF
D gene: TRBD2; V gene: TRBV28; clone size: NA; J gene: TRBJ2-7; CDR3 DNA: TGTGCCAGCAGAGCCTCAGATAAACTAGCGGGAACTTATGAGCAGTACTTC; CDR3 protein: CASRASDKLAGTYEQYF
D gene: TRBD1; V gene: TRBV6-5; clone size: NA; J gene: TRBJ1-4; CDR3 DNA: TGTGCCAGCAGTATGAGGGACAGTAATGAAAAACTGTTTTTT; CDR3 protein: CASSMRDSNEKLFF
D gene: TRBD2; V gene: TRBV7-2; clone size: NA; J gene: TRBJ2-1; CDR3 DNA: TGTGCCAGCCTTATTCCCGGGACTAGCGCCTACAATGAGCAGTTCTTC; CDR3 protein: CASLIPGTSAYNEQFF
D gene: NA; V gene: TRBV4-3; clone size: NA; J gene: TRBJ2-3; CDR3 DNA: TGCGCCAGCAGCCAAGGCCCCGGCGGAGGGGCCACAGATACGCAGTATTTT; CDR3 protein: CASSQGPGGGATDTQYF
D gene: TRBD1; V gene: TRBV9; clone size: NA; J gene: TRBJ2-5; CDR3 DNA: TGTGCCAGCAGCCCTATGACAGGGCCGGAGACCCAGTACTTC; CDR3 protein: CASSPMTGPETQYF
D gene: NA; V gene: TRBV28; clone size: NA; J gene: TRBJ1-5; CDR3 DNA: TGTGCCAGCAGTTTATCCGGGGGGGCCCATCAGCCCCAGCATTTT; CDR3 protein: CASSLSGGAHQPQHF
D gene: NA; V gene: TRBV5-4; clone size: NA; J gene: TRBJ1-2; CDR3 DNA: TGTGCCAGCAGCTTGTTTAGTTGGGGCTACACCTTC; CDR3 protein: CASSLFSWGYTF
D gene: TRBD2; V gene: TRBV5-6; clone size: NA; J gene: TRBJ2-1; CDR3 DNA: TGTGCCAGCAGCTTGGGTGGCGGGGGACTCAGCGCCAATGAGCAGTTCTTC; CDR3 protein: CASSLGGGGLSANEQFF
D gene: NA; V gene: TRBV7-2; clone size: NA; J gene: TRBJ2-7; CDR3 DNA: TGTGCCAGCAGCCTACTCCCCCCGGGAGTAACAAACGAGCAGTACTTC; CDR3 protein: CASSLLPPGVTNEQYF
D gene: TRBD2; V gene: TRBV28; clone size: NA; J gene: TRBJ2-2; CDR3 DNA: TGTGCCAGACCCTCAGCGGGAGTAGGGACCGGGGAGCTGTTTTTT; CDR3 protein: CARPSAGVGTGELFF
D gene: NA; V gene: TRBV6-5; clone size: NA; J gene: TRBJ2-5; CDR3 DNA: TGTGCCAGCAGTTACTCTCTAGCAGGAGAGACCCAGTACTTC; CDR3 protein: CASSYSLAGETQYF
D gene: TRBD1; V gene: TRBV6-5; clone size: NA; J gene: TRBJ1-3; CDR3 DNA: TGTGCCACTTCTTCATCGACAGGGTCTGGAAACACCATATATTTT; CDR3 protein: CATSSSTGSGNTIYF
D gene: NA; V gene: TRBV4-1; clone size: NA; J gene: TRBJ2-5; CDR3 DNA: TGCGCCAGCAGCCGGACGGGGCAAGAGACCCAGTACTTC; CDR3 protein: CASSRTGQETQYF